This T cell receptor (beta chain) appears in the sequencing data of a study of cytomegalovirus exposure and HLA in healthy donors. This CDR3 has 14 amino acids. Germline trimming cut 0 bases from V and 3 bases from J; bases unmatched to any gene: 1. CDR1 SGHRS and CDR2 YFSETQ come from the germline V gene. The PCR was carried out with 60 Vbeta primers and 13 Jbeta primers. Assay: immunoSEQ multiplex PCR; the TCRdb copy retains only in-frame clones and omits some. This table has about 130,000 clones, roughly 69% appearing once. The clonotype comes from a human donor in good health. Source material: PBMCs. The chain combines TRBV5-1 with TRBJ2-3, with 7 bases identical to TRBD1. CDR3 coding DNA: TGCGCCAGCAGCTTGGAGGGGGCTACAGATACGCAGTATTTT. It is translated as CASSLEGATDTQYF.